This TCR beta chain appears in the sequencing data of a study of beta chain features in type 1 diabetes. About the research overall: Sorted cells numbering around 110,000,000 were examined across all samples.

Study results and limitations: Patients with Type 1 diabetes showed moderately but significantly shorter TCRB CDR3s in all four CD4+ subsets. TCRB repertoires of naive, central memory and Treg cells appeared more similar among patients than among healthy donors.

Trimming took 5 bases from V and 3 from J; bases not matched to a gene: 7. The germline gives CDR1 MNHEY, CDR2 SVGAGI. This CDR3 spans 14 amino acids. Notes on this clone: Its antigen is unknown.

Expressed TCRB transcripts got sequenced, as all isolated RNA was reverse transcribed. The repertoire was sequenced with immunoSEQ multiplex PCR; TCRdb's copy has only in-frame clones and lacks some. The data contain 300,000 to 450,000 clones, 10% to 15% of them singletons. Sequencing used naive CD4+ T cells from blood. This TCR came from a woman aged 18-35 years with type 1 diabetes. This sequence joins TRBV6-5 and TRBJ2-7; 7 bases map to TRBD2. CDR3 protein: CASSRAGRNYEQYF. The CDR3 DNA sequence: TGTGCCAGCAGTAGAGCGGGACGCAACTACGAGCAGTACTTC.